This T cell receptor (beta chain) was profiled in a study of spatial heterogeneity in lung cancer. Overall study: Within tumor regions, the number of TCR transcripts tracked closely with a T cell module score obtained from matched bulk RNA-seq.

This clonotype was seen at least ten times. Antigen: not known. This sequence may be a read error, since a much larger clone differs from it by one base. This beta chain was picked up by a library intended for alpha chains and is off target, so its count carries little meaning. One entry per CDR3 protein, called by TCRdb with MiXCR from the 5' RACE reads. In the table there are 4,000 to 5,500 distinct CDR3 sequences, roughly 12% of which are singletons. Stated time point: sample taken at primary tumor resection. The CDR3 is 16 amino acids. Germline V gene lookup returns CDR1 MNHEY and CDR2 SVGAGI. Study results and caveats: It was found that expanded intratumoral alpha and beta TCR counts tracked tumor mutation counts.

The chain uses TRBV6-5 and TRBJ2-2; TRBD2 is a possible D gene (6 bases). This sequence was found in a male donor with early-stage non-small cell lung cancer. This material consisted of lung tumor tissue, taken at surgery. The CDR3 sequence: CAGSDLPPGVTGELFF. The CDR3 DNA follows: TGTGCCGGCAGTGACCTCCCCCCGGGGGTAACCGGGGAGCTGTTTTTT.